Included here is one TCR beta chain sequence, with context. The data originate from a study of blood T cell repertoires in COVID-19. Across the study: From T cells, B-cell-depleted T cells, or PBMCs came the material, which was cDNA or gDNA.

Libraries were prepared by immunoSEQ multiplex PCR; TCRdb keeps only in-frame clonotypes and omits some of them. The repertoire holds more than 55,000 clones, with around 88% as singletons. The source is a man in his fifties or sixties with acute or convalescent COVID-19. The sample taken for sequencing was peripheral blood.

CDR3 protein: CASSPDTLSQGYTF. CDR3 in DNA: TGCGCCAGCAGCCCCGATACACTTAGCCAGGGCTACACCTTC. The chain combines TRBV5-1 with TRBJ1-2; D not certain. With 4 bases removed from V and 8 bases from J, the gap between germline ends came to 18 bases. The CDR3 sequence is 14 residues long. The germline V gene has CDR1 SGHRS and CDR2 YFSETQ. The entire variable domain, with the rest obtained from reference TRBV5-1 and TRBJ1-2, is as follows: KAGVTQTPRYLIKTRGQQVTLSCSPISGHRSVSWYQQTPGQGLQFLFEYFSETQRNKGNFPGRFSGRQFSNSRSEMNVSTLELGDSALYLCASSPDTLSQGYTFGSGTRLTVV.